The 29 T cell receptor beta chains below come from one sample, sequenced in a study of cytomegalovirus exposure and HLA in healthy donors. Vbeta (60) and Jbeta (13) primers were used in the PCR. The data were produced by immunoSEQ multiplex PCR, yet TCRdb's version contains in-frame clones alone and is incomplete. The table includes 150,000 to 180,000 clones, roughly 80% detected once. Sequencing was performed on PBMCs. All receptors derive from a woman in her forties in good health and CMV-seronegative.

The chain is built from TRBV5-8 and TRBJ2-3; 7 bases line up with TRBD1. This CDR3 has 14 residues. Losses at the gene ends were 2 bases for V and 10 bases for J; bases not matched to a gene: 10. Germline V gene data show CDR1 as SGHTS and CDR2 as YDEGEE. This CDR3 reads CASSFRAAQGPQYF. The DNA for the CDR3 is TGTGCCAGCAGCTTCCGGGCGGCACAGGGGCCGCAGTATTTT.

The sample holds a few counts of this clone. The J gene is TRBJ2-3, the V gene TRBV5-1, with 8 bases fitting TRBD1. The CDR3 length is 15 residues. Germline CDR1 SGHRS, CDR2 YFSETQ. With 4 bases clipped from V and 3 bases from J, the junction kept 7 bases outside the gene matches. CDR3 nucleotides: TGCGCCAGCAGCATACAGGGGGTCGAAACAGATACGCAGTATTTT. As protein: CASSIQGVETDTQYF. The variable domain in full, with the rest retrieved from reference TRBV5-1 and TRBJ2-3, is KAGVTQTPRYLIKTRGQQVTLSCSPISGHRSVSWYQQTPGQGLQFLFEYFSETQRNKGNFPGRFSGRQFSNSRSEMNVSTLELGDSALYLCASSIQGVETDTQYFGPGTRLTVL.

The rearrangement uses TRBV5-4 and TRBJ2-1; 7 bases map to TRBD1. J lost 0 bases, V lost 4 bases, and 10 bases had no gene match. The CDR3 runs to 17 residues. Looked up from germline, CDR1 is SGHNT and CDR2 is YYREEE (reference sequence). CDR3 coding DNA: TGTGCCAGCAGCCCCAGGACAGGATCGCGCTCCTACAATGAGCAGTTCTTC. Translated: CASSPRTGSRSYNEQFF.

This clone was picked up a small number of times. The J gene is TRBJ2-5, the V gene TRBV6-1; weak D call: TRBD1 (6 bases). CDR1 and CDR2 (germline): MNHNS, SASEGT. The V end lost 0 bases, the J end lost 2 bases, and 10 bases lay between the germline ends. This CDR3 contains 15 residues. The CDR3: CASSEARTVQETQYF. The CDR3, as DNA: TGTGCCAGCAGTGAAGCAAGGACAGTTCAAGAGACCCAGTACTTC.

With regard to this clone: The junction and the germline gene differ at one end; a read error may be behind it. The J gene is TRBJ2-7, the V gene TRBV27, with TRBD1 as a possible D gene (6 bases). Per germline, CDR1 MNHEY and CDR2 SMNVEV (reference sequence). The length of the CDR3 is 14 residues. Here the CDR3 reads CASSLSGTLHEQYF. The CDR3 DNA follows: TGTGCCAGCAGCTTATCCGGGACATTACACGAGCAGTACTTC.

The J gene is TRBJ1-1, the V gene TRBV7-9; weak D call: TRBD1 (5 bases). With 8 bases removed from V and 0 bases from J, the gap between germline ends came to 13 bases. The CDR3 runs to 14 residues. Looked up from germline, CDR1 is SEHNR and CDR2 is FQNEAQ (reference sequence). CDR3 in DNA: TGTGCCAGCCGCGTAGACAGCCTGAACACTGAAGCTTTCTTT. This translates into CASRVDSLNTEAFF. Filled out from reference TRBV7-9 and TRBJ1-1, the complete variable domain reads DTGVSQNPRHKITKRGQNVTFRCDPISEHNRLYWYRQTLGQGPEFLTYFQNEAQLEKSRLLSDRFSAERPKGSFSTLEIQRTEQGDSAMYLCASRVDSLNTEAFFGQGTRLTVV.

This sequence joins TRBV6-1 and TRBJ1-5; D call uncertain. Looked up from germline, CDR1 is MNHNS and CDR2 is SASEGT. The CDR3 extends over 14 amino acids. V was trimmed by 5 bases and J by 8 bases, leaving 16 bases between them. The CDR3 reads CASSYSGSVEPQHF. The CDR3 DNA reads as TGTGCCAGCAGTTATTCGGGGTCTGTCGAGCCCCAGCATTTT.

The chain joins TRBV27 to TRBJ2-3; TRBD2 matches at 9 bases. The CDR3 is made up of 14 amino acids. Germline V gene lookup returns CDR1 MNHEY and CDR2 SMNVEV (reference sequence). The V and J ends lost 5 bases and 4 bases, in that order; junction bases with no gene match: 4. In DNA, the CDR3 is TGTGCCAGCAGTCATAGCGGGAGTTCAGATACGCAGTATTTT. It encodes CASSHSGSSDTQYF.

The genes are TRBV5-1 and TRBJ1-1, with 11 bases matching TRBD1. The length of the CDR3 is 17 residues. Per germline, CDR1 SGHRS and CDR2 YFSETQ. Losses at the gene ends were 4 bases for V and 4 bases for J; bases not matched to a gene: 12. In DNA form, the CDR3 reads TGCGCCAGCAGCCCAGGTGGGACAGGGGGTTTTGGCACTGAAGCTTTCTTT. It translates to CASSPGGTGGFGTEAFF. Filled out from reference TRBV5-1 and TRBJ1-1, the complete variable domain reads KAGVTQTPRYLIKTRGQQVTLSCSPISGHRSVSWYQQTPGQGLQFLFEYFSETQRNKGNFPGRFSGRQFSNSRSEMNVSTLELGDSALYLCASSPGGTGGFGTEAFFGQGTRLTVV.

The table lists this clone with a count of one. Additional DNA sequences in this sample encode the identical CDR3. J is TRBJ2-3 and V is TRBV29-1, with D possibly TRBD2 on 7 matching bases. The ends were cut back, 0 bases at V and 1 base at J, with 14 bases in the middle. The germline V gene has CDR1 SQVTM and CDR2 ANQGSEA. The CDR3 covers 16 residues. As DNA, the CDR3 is TGCAGCGTTGAAGATCGTGGCGGGGGCCGCACAGATACGCAGTATTTT. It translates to CSVEDRGGGRTDTQYF.

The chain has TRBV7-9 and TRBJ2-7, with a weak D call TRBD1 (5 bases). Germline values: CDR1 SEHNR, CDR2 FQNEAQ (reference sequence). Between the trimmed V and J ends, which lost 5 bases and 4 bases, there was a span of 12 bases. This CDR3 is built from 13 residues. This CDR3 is CASSNPPGYEQYF. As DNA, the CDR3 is TGTGCCAGCAGCAATCCCCCAGGGTACGAGCAGTACTTC.

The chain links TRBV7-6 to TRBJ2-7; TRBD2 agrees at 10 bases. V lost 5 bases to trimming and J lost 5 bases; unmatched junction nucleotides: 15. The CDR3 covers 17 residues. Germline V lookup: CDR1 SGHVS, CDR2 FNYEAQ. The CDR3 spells CASSASGSVRVGDEQYF. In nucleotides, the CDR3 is TGTGCCAGCAGCGCTAGCGGGAGCGTGCGGGTCGGGGACGAGCAGTACTTC.

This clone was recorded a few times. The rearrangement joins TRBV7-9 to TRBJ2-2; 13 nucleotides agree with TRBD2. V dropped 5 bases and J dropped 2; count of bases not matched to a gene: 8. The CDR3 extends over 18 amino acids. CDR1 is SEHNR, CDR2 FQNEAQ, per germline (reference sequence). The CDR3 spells CASSPRLAGGYNTGELFF. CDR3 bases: TGTGCCAGCAGCCCGAGACTAGCGGGGGGCTACAACACCGGGGAGCTGTTTTTT.

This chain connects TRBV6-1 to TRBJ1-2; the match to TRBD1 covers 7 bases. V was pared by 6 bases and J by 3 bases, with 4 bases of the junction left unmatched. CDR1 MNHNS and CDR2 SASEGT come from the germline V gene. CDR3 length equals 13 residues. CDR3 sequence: CASRDRVDYGYTF. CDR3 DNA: TGTGCCAGCAGAGACAGGGTTGACTATGGCTACACCTTC.

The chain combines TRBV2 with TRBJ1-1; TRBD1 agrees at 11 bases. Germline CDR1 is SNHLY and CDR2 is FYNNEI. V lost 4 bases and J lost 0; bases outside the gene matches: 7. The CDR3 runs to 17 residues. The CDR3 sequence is CASSVRTGGLMNTEAFF. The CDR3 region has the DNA TGTGCCAGCAGTGTCCGGACAGGGGGCCTCATGAACACTGAAGCTTTCTTT. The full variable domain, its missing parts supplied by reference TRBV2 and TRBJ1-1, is EPEVTQTPSHQVTQMGQEVILRCVPISNHLYFYWYRQILGQKVEFLVSFYNNEISEKSEIFDDQFSVERPDGSNFTLKIRSTKLEDSAMYFCASSVRTGGLMNTEAFFGQGTRLTVV.

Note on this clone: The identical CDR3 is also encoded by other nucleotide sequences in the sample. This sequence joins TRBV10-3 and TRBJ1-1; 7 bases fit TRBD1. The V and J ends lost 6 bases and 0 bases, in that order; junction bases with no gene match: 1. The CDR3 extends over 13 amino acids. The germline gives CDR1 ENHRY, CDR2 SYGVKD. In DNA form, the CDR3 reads TGTGCCATCAGACAGGGGATGAACACTGAAGCTTTCTTT. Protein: CAIRQGMNTEAFF.

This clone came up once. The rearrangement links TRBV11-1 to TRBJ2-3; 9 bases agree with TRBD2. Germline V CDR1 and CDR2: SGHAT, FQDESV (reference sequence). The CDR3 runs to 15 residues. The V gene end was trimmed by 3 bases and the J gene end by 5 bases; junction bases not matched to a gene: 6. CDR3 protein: CASSFGGGAGDTQYF. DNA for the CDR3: TGTGCCAGCAGCTTCGGCGGGGGGGCAGGAGATACGCAGTATTTT. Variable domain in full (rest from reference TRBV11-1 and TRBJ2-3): EAEVAQSPRYKITEKSQAVAFWCDPISGHATLYWYRQILGQGPELLVQFQDESVVDDSQLPKDRFSAERLKGVDSTLKIQPAELGDSAMYLCASSFGGGAGDTQYFGPGTRLTVL.

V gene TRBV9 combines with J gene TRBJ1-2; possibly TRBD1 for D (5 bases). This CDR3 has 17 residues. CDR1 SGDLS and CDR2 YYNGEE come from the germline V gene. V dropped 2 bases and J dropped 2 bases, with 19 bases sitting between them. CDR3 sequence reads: CASSVRPAGGGNYGYTF. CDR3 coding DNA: TGTGCCAGCAGCGTTCGGCCCGCGGGGGGTGGAAACTATGGCTACACCTTC.

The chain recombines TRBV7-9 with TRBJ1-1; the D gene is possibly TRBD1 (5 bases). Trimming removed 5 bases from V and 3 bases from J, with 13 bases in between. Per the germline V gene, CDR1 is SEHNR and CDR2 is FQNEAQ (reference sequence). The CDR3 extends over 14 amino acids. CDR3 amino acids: CASSHPTGDTEAFF. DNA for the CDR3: TGTGCCAGCAGCCACCCGACGGGGGACACTGAAGCTTTCTTT.

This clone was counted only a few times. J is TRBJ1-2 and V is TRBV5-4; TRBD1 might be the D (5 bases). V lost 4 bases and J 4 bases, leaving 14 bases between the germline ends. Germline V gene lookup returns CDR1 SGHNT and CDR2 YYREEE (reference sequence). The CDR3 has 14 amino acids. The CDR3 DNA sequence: TGTGCCAGCAGCCTTATCGACAGCCTCTATGGCTACACCTTC. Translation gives CASSLIDSLYGYTF.

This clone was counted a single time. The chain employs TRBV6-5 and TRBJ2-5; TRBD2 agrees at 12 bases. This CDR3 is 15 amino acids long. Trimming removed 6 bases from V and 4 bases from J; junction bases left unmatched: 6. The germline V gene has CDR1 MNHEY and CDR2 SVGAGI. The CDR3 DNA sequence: TGTGCCAGCAGGTCTAGCGGGGGGGCGGGAGAGACCCAGTACTTC. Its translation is CASRSSGGAGETQYF.

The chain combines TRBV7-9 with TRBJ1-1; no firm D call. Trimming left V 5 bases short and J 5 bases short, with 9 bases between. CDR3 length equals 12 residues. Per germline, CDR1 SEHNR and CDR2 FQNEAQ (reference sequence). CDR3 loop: CASSVEGTEAFF. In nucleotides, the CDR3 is TGTGCCAGCAGCGTCGAGGGAACTGAAGCTTTCTTT. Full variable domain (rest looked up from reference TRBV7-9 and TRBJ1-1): DTGVSQNPRHKITKRGQNVTFRCDPISEHNRLYWYRQTLGQGPEFLTYFQNEAQLEKSRLLSDRFSAERPKGSFSTLEIQRTEQGDSAMYLCASSVEGTEAFFGQGTRLTVV.

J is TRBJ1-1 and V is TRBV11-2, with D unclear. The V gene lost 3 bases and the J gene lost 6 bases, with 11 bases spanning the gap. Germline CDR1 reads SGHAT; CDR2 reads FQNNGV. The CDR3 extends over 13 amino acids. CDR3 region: CASSLAGASEAFF. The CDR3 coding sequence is TGTGCCAGCAGCTTGGCAGGTGCCTCTGAAGCTTTCTTT.

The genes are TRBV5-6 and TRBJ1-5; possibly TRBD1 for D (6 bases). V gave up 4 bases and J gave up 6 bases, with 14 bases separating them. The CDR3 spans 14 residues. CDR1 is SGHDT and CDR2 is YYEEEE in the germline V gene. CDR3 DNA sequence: TGTGCCAGCAGCGATCCGGGACACTCTCAGCCCCAGCATTTT. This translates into CASSDPGHSQPQHF. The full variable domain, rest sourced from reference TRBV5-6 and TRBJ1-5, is DAGVTQSPTHLIKTRGQQVTLRCSPKSGHDTVSWYQQALGQGPQFIFQYYEEEERQRGNFPDRFSGHQFPNYSSELNVNALLLGDSALYLCASSDPGHSQPQHFGDGTRLSIL.

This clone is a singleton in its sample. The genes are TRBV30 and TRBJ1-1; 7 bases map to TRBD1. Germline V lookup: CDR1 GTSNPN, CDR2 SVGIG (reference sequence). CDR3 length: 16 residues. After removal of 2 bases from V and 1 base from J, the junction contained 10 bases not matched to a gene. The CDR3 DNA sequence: TGTGCCTGGAGTTCATGGGGGACAGAAAGGAACACTGAAGCTTTCTTT. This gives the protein CAWSSWGTERNTEAFF.

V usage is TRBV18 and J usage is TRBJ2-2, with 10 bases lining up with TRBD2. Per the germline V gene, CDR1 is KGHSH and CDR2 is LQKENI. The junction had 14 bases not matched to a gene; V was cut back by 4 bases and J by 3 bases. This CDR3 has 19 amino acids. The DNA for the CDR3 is TGTGCCAGCTCACAACGGGGAACTAGCGGGGTCCAATACACCGGGGAGCTGTTTTTT. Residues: CASSQRGTSGVQYTGELFF.

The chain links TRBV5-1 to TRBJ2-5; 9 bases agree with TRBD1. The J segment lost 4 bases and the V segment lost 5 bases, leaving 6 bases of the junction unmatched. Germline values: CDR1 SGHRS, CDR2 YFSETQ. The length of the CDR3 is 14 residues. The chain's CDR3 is CASRRGQGVETQYF. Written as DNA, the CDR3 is TGCGCCAGCAGACGGGGACAGGGTGTAGAGACCCAGTACTTC.

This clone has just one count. The CDR3 is CASSPLTSTGAGNTIYF. The CDR3 coding sequence is TGCGCCAGCAGCCCCCTTACCTCGACAGGGGCCGGAAACACCATATATTTT. The chain couples TRBV4-1 to TRBJ1-3; 8 bases are a match to TRBD1. Trimming cost V 4 bases and J 4 bases; bases outside gene matches: 12. This CDR3 contains 17 residues. The germline gives CDR1 MGHRA, CDR2 YSYEKL.

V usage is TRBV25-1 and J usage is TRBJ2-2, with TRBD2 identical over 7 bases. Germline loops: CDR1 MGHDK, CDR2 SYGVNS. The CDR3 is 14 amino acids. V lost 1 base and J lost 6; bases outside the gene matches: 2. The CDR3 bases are TGTGCCAGCAGTGAATCAGGGAGGGCCGGGGAGCTGTTTTTT. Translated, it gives CASSESGRAGELFF.